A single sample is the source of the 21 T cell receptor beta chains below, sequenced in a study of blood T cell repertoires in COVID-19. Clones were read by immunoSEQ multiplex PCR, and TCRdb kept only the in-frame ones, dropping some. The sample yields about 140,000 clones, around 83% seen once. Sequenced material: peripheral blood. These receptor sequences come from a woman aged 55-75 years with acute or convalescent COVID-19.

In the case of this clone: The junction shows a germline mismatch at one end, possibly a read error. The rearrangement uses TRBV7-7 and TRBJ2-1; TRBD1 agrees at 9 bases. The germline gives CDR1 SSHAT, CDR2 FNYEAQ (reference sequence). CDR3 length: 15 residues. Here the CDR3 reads CASSPVGTGTDEQFF. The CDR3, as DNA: TGTGCTAGCAGCCCCGTTGGGACAGGGACAGATGAGCAGTTCTTC.

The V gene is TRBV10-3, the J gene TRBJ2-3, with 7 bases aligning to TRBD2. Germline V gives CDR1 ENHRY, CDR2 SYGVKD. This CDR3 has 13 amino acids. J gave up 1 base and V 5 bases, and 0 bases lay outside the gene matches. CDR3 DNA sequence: TGTGCCATCAGTAGCGGGGGCACAGATACGCAGTATTTT. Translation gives CAISSGGTDTQYF.

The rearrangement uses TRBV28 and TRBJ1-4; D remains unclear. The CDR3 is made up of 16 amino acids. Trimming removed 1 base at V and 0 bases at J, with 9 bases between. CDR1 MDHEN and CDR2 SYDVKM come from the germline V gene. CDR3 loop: CASSLFGTATNEKLFF. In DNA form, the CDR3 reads TGTGCCAGCAGTTTATTTGGCACAGCAACTAATGAAAAACTGTTTTTT. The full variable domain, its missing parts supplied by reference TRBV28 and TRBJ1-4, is DVKVTQSSRYLVKRTGEKVFLECVQDMDHENMFWYRQDPGLGLRLIYFSYDVKMKEKGDIPEGYSVSREKKERFSLILESASTNQTSMYLCASSLFGTATNEKLFFGSGTQLSVL.

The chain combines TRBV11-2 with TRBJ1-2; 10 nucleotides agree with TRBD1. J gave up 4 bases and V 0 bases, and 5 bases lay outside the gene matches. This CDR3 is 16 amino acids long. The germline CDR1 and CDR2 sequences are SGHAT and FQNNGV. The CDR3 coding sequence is TGTGCCAGCAGCTTAGAAGGGACAGGGGCCTCCTATGGCTACACCTTC. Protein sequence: CASSLEGTGASYGYTF.

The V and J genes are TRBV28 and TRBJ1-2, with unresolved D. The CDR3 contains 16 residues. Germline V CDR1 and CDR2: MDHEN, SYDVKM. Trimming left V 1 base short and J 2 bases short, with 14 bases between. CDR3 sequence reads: CASSLLAKVINYGYTF. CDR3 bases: TGTGCCAGCAGTTTATTAGCGAAAGTGATCAACTATGGCTACACCTTC.

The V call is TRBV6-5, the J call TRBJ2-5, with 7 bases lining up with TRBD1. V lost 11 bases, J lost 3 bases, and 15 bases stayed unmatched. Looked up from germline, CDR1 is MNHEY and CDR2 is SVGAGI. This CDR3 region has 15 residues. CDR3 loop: CAGCQQGIGEETQYF. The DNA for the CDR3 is TGTGCCGGATGCCAACAGGGGATTGGAGAAGAGACCCAGTACTTC.

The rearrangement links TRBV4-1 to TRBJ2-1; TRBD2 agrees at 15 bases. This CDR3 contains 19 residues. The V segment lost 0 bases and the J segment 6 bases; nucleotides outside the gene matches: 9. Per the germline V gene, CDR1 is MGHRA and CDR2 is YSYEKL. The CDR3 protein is CASSQDSLGLAGGFNEQFF. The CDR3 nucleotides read TGCGCCAGCAGCCAAGACTCGCTCGGACTAGCGGGGGGGTTCAATGAGCAGTTCTTC.

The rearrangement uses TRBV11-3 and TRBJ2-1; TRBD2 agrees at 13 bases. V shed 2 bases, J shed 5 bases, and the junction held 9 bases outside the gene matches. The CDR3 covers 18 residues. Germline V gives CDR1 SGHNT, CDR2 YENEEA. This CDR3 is CASSLSTSGGAVHNEQFF. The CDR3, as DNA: TGTGCCAGCAGCTTATCCACTAGCGGGGGGGCGGTCCACAATGAGCAGTTCTTC.

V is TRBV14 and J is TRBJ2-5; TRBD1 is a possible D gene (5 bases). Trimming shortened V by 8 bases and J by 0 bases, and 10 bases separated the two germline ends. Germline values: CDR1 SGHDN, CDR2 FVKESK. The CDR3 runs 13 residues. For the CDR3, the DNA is TGTGCCAGCGGGGCCACAGACCAAGAGACCCAGTACTTC. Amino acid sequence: CASGATDQETQYF.

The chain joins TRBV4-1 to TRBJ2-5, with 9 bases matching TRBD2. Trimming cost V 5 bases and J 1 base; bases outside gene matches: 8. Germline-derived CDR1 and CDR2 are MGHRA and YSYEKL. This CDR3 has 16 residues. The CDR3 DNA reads TGCGCCAGCAGCAAATTAGCGGGGGCCCTCCAAGAGACCCAGTACTTC. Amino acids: CASSKLAGALQETQYF.

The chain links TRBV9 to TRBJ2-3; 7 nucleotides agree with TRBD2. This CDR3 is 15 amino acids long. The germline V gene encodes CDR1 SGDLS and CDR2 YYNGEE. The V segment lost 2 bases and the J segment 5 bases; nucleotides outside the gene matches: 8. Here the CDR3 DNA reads TGTGCCAGCAGCGTTAGCGGGCCAACAGGAGATACGCAGTATTTT. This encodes CASSVSGPTGDTQYF.

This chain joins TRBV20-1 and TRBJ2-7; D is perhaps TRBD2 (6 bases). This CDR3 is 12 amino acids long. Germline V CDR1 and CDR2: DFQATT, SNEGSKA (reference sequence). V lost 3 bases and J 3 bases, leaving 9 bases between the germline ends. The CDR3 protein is CSASLRGYEQYF. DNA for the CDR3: TGCAGTGCTAGTCTGCGGGGCTACGAGCAGTACTTC.

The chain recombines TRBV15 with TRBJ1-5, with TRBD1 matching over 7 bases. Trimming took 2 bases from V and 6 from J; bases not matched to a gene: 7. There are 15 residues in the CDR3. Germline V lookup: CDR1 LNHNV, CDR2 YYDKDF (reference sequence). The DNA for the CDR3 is TGTGCCACCAGCAGAACACAGGGGCTAGGTCAGCCCCAGCATTTT. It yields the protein CATSRTQGLGQPQHF.

The CDR3 coding sequence is TGTGCCAGTAGTACCTCAGGGGGGTCCTACGAGCAGTACTTC. Its translation: CASSTSGGSYEQYF. This chain joins TRBV19 and TRBJ2-7, with TRBD1 as a possible D gene (7 bases). CDR1 is LNHDA and CDR2 is SQIVND in the germline V gene (reference sequence). The germline V and J ends were trimmed by 4 bases and 1 base, with 11 bases remaining between them. The CDR3 runs 14 residues. Full variable domain (outside the CDR3, taken from reference TRBV19 and TRBJ2-7): DGGITQSPKYLFRKEGQNVTLSCEQNLNHDAMYWYRQDPGQGLRLIYYSQIVNDFQKGDIAEGYSVSREKKESFPLTVTSAQKNPTAFYLCASSTSGGSYEQYFGPGTRLTVT.

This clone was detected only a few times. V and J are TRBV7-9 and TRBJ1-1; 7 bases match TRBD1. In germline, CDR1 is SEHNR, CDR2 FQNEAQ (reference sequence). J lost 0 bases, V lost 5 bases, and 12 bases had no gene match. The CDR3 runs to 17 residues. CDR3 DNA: TGTGCCAGCAGCCCCCGTGACAGGGCCGCTTTGAACACTGAAGCTTTCTTT. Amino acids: CASSPRDRAALNTEAFF.

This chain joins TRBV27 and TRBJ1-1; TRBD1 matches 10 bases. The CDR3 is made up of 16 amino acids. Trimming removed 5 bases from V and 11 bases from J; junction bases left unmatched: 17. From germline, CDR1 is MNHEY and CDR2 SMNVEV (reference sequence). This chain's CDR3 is CASSLNLPGQGKRAFF. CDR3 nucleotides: TGTGCCAGCAGTCTCAACTTACCGGGACAGGGGAAGCGGGCTTTCTTT.

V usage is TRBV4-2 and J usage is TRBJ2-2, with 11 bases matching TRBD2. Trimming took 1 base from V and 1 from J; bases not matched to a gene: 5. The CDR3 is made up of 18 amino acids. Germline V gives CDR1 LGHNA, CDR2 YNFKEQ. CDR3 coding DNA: TGTGCCAGCAGCCAAGTACCTAGCGGGGGGCGGAACACCGGGGAGCTGTTTTTT. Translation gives CASSQVPSGGRNTGELFF.

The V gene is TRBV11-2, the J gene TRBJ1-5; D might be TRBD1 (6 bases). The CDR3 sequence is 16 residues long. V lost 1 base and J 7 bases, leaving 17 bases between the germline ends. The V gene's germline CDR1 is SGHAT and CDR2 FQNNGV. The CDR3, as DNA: TGTGCCAGCAGCTTAGGGGTGGGGGACATGTCACAGCCCCAGCATTTT. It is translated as CASSLGVGDMSQPQHF.

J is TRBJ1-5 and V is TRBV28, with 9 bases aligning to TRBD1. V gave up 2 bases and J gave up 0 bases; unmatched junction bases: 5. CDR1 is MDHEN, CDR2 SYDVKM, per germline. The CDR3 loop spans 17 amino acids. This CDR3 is CASSLPPGQGSNQPQHF. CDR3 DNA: TGTGCCAGCAGTTTACCCCCGGGACAGGGTAGCAATCAGCCCCAGCATTTT.

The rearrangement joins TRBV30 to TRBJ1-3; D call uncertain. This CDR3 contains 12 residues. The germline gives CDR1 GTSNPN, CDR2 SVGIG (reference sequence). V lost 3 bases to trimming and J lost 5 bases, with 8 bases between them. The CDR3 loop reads CAWRTNRNTIYF. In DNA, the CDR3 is TGTGCCTGGAGGACTAACAGAAACACCATATATTTT.

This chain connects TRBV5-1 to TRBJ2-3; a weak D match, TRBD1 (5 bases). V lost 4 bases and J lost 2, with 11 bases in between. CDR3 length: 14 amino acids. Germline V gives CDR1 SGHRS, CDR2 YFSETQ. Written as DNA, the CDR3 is TGCGCCAGCAGCCTCGACAGTCCCACAGATACGCAGTATTTT. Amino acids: CASSLDSPTDTQYF.